This TCR beta chain originates from a study of blood T cells in healthy people across ages. The study, taken as a whole, reports: Fewer expanded clones and more diversity marked long-lived versus aged donors.

Researchers isolated at least 7 million PBMCs per sample. RNA extraction gave at least 5.5 micrograms of total RNA per sample. Together with a sample-barcoded 5' primer, a J-beta primer mix was included in a second PCR lasting roughly 6 to 12 cycles. TCRdb processed the 5' RACE reads anew with MiXCR; each CDR3 protein has one entry. The data show 900,000 to 950,000 distinct CDR3 sequences, with almost 30% seen just once and more than 8.5% held by the top ten. Germline CDR1 is WSHSY and CDR2 is SAAADI. The germline V and J ends were trimmed by 2 bases and 3 bases, with 11 bases remaining between them. The CDR3 length is 15 residues. About this clonotype: What it binds is unknown.

These same data were also listed under a study on T cells of mothers and their children. That report notes: Over 8.5 million reads per mother and some 3 million per child were obtained.

The clonotype was recovered from a woman between 40 and 55 years old in good health. Sequenced input: blood. V usage is TRBV10-2 and J usage is TRBJ1-5; weak D call: TRBD1 (5 bases). The CDR3 nucleotides read TGCGCCAGCAGTGAGGCGGGGGGGACCAATCAGCCCCAGCATTTT. The encoded protein is CASSEAGGTNQPQHF.